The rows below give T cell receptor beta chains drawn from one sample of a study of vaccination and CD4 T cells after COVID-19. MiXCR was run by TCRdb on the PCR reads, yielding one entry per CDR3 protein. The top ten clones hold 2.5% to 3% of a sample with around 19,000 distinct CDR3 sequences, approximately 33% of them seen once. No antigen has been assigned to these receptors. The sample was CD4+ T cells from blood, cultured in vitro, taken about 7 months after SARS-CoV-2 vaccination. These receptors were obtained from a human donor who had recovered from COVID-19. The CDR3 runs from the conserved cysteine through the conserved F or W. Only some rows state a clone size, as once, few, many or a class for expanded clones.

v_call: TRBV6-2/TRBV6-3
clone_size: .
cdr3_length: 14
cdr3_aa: CASGTSGSLAEQFF

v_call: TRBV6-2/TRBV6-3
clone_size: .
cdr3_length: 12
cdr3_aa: CATGTGGTEAFF

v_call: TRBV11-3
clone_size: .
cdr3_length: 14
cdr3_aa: CASSPGGSTDTQYF

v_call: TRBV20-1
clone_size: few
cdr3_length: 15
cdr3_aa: CSARGGQVPYNEQFF

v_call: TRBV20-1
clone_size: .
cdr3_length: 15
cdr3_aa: CSARPGTSVSDTQYF

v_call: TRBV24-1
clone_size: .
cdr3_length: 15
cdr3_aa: CATSDRTSGRREQFF

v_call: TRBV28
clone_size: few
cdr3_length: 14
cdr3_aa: CASSLQGNTDTQYF

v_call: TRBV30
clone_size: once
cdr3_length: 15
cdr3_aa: CAWSSLGATLDGYTF

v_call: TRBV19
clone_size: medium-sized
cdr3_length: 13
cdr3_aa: CASRAGVTDTQYF

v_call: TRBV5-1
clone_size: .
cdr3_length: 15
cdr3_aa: CASSWTDRSTDTQYF

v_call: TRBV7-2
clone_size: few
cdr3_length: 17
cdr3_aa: CASSLPGTSGGGNEQFF

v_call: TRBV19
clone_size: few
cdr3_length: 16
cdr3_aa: CASRETSGSNVGELFF

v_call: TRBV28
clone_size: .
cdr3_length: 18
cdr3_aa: CASSSPGQPISGANVLTF

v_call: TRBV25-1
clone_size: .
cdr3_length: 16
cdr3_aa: CASSELTSGATGELFF

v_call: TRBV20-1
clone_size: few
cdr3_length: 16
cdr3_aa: CSAIEWLASSYNEQFF

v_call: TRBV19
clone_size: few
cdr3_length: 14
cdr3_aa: CASSLRTGGETQYF

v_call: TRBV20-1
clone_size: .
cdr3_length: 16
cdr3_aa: CSARRPFLGLIYEQYF

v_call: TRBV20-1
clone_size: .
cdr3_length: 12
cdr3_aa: CSARRFTGELFF

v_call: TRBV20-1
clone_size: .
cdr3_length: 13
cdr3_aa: CSARVGRNTEAFF

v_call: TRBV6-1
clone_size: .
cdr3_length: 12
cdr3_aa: CASTGDGLEAFF

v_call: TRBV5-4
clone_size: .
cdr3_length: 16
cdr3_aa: CASSPLQGARHTEAFF

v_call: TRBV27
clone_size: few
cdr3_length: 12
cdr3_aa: CASSPVGETQYF

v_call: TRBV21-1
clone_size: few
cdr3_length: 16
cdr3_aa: CASSKALGASTDTQYF

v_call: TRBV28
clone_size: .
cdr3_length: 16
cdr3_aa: CASSTGAGKGGYEQYF

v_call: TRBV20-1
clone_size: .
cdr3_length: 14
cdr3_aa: CSARGTSTTDTQYF

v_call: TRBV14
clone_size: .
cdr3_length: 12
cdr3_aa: CASSSQGYEQYF

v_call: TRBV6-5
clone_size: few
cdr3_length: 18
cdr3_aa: CASSYSSGLAGGDETQYF

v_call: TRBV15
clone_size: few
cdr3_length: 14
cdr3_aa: CATVSGGSYNEQFF

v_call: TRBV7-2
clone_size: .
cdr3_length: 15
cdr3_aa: CASSYRLARSYEQYF

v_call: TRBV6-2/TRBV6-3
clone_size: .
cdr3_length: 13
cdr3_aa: CSRRGEANYGYTF

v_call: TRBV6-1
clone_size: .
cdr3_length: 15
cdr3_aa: CASSRSGTVGYEQYF

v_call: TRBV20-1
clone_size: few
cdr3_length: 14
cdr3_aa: CSALGTSGSGEQFF

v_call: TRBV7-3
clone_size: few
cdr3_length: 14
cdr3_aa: CASSLGTGSHVLTF

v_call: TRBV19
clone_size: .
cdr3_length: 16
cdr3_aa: CASSMRWGHLNSPLHF

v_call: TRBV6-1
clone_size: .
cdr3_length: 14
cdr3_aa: CASSEASPTDTQYF

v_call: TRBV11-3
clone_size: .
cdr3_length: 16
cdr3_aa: CASSLEQGSSYNEQFF

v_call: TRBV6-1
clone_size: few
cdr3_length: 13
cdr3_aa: CANEDGRNQPQHF